These 10 T cell receptor beta chains were sequenced from one sample in a study of blood T cell repertoires in COVID-19. The assay was immunoSEQ multiplex PCR, and TCRdb's table has in-frame clones only and misses some. Among tens of thousands of clones listed, roughly 89% were seen once. Sequencing used peripheral blood. The receptors were sampled from a woman aged 65 to 85 with acute or convalescent COVID-19.

This chain connects TRBV28 to TRBJ2-7; no reliable D call. The length of the CDR3 is 15 residues. Germline V gene data show CDR1 as MDHEN and CDR2 as SYDVKM. V was pared by 3 bases and J by 2 bases, with 14 bases between. The CDR3 sequence is CASSLPGAKTYEQYF. In DNA form, the CDR3 reads TGTGCCAGCAGTTTGCCGGGTGCAAAGACCTACGAGCAGTACTTC.

This clone showed up just once. The chain couples TRBV5-1 to TRBJ2-3; TRBD1 is a possible D gene (6 bases). Germline lookup yields CDR1 SGHRS and CDR2 YFSETQ. The CDR3 sequence is 15 residues long. Trimming shortened V by 2 bases and J by 0 bases, and 10 bases separated the two germline ends. This CDR3 reads CASSFRTESTDTQYF. CDR3 coding DNA: TGCGCCAGCAGCTTCCGGACAGAGAGCACAGATACGCAGTATTTT. The full variable domain, its missing parts supplied by reference TRBV5-1 and TRBJ2-3, is KAGVTQTPRYLIKTRGQQVTLSCSPISGHRSVSWYQQTPGQGLQFLFEYFSETQRNKGNFPGRFSGRQFSNSRSEMNVSTLELGDSALYLCASSFRTESTDTQYFGPGTRLTVL.

The chain is built from TRBV3-1 (or the pseudogene TRBV3-2) and TRBJ1-1, with D perhaps matching TRBD1 (5 bases). Trimming left V 7 bases short and J 6 bases short, with 9 bases between. Germline-derived CDR1 and CDR2 are LGHDT and YNNKEL (reference sequence). CDR3 length equals 11 residues. CDR3 in DNA: TGTGCCAGCACTGGGGGGGCTGAAGCTTTCTTT. This encodes CASTGGAEAFF.

The rearrangement joins TRBV7-8 to TRBJ1-3; the D gene is possibly TRBD1 (5 bases). Germline V gives CDR1 SGHVS, CDR2 FQNEAQ. V dropped 5 bases and J dropped 0 bases, with 14 bases sitting between them. The CDR3 is 16 amino acids. As DNA, the CDR3 is TGTGCCAGCAGCCACGGGACTTTCAGCTCTGGAAACACCATATATTTT. As protein: CASSHGTFSSGNTIYF.

The chain links TRBV5-1 to TRBJ2-1; D is perhaps TRBD2 (5 bases). Per germline, CDR1 SGHRS and CDR2 YFSETQ. The ends were cut back, 0 bases at V and 7 bases at J, with 14 bases in the middle. The CDR3 spans 15 residues. The CDR3 nucleotides read TGCGCCAGCAGCTTGGACGCTTCAACGGGGAATGAGCAGTTCTTC. This gives the protein CASSLDASTGNEQFF.

The V gene is TRBV18, the J gene TRBJ2-1, with 8 bases that match TRBD2. The trim removed 1 base at V and 6 bases at J, leaving 17 bases unmatched. CDR1 is KGHSH and CDR2 is LQKENI in the germline V gene. The CDR3 is 19 amino acids. Here the CDR3 DNA reads TGTGCCAGCTCACCACGTCTGACTTCAAGCGGGAGTAGGACCAATGAGCAGTTCTTC. It is translated as CASSPRLTSSGSRTNEQFF.

The J gene is TRBJ2-4, the V gene TRBV25-1; 8 positions match TRBD2. Per germline, CDR1 MGHDK and CDR2 SYGVNS. This CDR3 region has 15 residues. The junction had 3 bases not matched to a gene; V was cut back by 4 bases and J by 1 base. As DNA, the CDR3 is TGTGCCAGCAGTGTCTTAGCGGGGGCCAAAAACATTCAGTACTTC. Translated: CASSVLAGAKNIQYF. The variable domain in full, with the rest retrieved from reference TRBV25-1 and TRBJ2-4, is EADIYQTPRYLVIGTGKKITLECSQTMGHDKMYWYQQDPGMELHLIHYSYGVNSTEKGDLSSESTVSRIRTEHFPLTLESARPSHTSQYLCASSVLAGAKNIQYFGAGTRLSVL.

The V gene is TRBV19, the J gene TRBJ2-1; 7 positions match TRBD2. Germline CDR1 and CDR2: LNHDA and SQIVND (reference sequence). The CDR3 contains 10 residues. V was clipped by 7 bases and J by 13 bases; unmatched bases: 4. DNA of the CDR3: TGTGCCAGTAAGGCGGGAGAACAGTTCTTC. Its protein product is CASKAGEQFF.

The chain carries TRBV16 and TRBJ1-3; D call uncertain. Germline CDR1 reads KGHSY; CDR2 reads FQNENV. V was clipped by 2 bases and J by 4 bases, with 9 bases between them. The CDR3 contains 14 residues. The CDR3 is CASSQVAYGNTIYF. CDR3 DNA: TGTGCCAGCAGCCAAGTGGCATACGGAAACACCATATATTTT.

The J gene is TRBJ2-1, the V gene TRBV7-9; 9 nucleotides align to TRBD2. With V trimmed by 2 bases and J by 8 bases, 13 bases remained unmatched. The CDR3 sequence is 17 residues long. Germline values: CDR1 SEHNR, CDR2 FQNEAQ (reference sequence). As DNA, the CDR3 is TGTGCCAGCAGCTTATTAGGTTACGGCGGGAGGGGTGATGAGCAGTTCTTC. This gives the protein CASSLLGYGGRGDEQFF.